Each of the 17 T cell receptor beta chains below was sequenced from the same sample in a study of Tregs in tolerant kidney transplant recipients. Libraries were prepared by immunoSEQ multiplex PCR; TCRdb keeps only in-frame clonotypes and omits some of them. The sample lists tens of thousands of clones; more than 85% were seen once. The nonmyeloablative bone marrow transplants came from related graft donors, with transient mixed chimerism. The sample in question was CD4+ T cells from blood (PBMCs), obtained 12 months after the transplant. The origin of the receptors is a human patient who received a combined kidney and bone marrow transplant. Some T cells here may be from the graft donor.

This clone appeared once. CDR3 sequence reads: CASRSGDPYEQYF. The CDR3 DNA sequence: TGTGCCAGCAGGTCCGGGGATCCCTACGAGCAGTACTTC. The genes are TRBV28 and TRBJ2-7; D possibly corresponds to TRBD2 (5 bases). CDR3 length equals 13 residues. From germline, CDR1 is MDHEN and CDR2 SYDVKM. The V end was cut by 6 bases, the J end by 2 bases, with 11 bases between.

The chain is built from TRBV5-1 and TRBJ2-2; D is perhaps TRBD1 (5 bases). V lost 0 bases to trimming and J lost 1 base, with 10 bases between them. The germline CDR1 and CDR2 sequences are SGHRS and YFSETQ. The CDR3 is made up of 16 amino acids. The CDR3 DNA reads TGCGCCAGCAGCTTGGCCTCAGGGATGAACACCGGGGAGCTGTTTTTT. It encodes CASSLASGMNTGELFF.

CDR3 DNA sequence: TGTGCCAGCAGCCGGGCTAGCGGGAGCCACGAGCAGTACTTC. Residues: CASSRASGSHEQYF. V is TRBV7-3 and J is TRBJ2-7; 10 bases match TRBD2. Per germline, CDR1 SGHTA and CDR2 FQGTGA. This CDR3 contains 14 residues. V lost 5 bases to trimming and J lost 5 bases; unmatched junction nucleotides: 6.

This chain links TRBV18 with TRBJ1-2; TRBD1 aligns across 10 bases. The germline CDR1 and CDR2 sequences are KGHSH and LQKENI. The length of the CDR3 is 16 residues. Germline trimming cut 4 bases from V and 1 base from J; bases unmatched to any gene: 6. The CDR3 coding sequence is TGTGCCAGCTCACGGGACAGGGGAGCGAGTAACTATGGCTACACCTTC. The encoded protein is CASSRDRGASNYGYTF.

V usage is TRBV2 and J usage is TRBJ2-7; a possible D gene is TRBD1 (6 bases). Trimming cost V 6 bases and J 2 bases, with 17 bases left between them. This CDR3 is 15 amino acids long. Germline CDR1 reads SNHLY; CDR2 reads FYNNEI. Written as DNA, the CDR3 is TGTGCCAGCAGCTTTTTATCCGGGACAACCTACGAGCAGTACTTC. As protein: CASSFLSGTTYEQYF.

The chain carries TRBV7-2 and TRBJ2-2; 9 bases are shared with TRBD1. Trimming removed 4 bases from V and 3 bases from J; junction bases left unmatched: 3. CDR3 length: 15 amino acids. In germline, CDR1 is SGHTA, CDR2 FQGNSA. This CDR3 reads CASSSGTGYTGELFF. For the CDR3, the DNA is TGTGCCAGCAGCTCCGGGACAGGGTACACCGGGGAGCTGTTTTTT.

In its sample, this clone was seen once. The gene calls are TRBV5-1 and TRBJ2-7; 7 positions agree with TRBD1. CDR1 is SGHRS and CDR2 is YFSETQ in the germline V gene. The CDR3 consists of 14 residues. Losses at the gene ends were 3 bases for V and 1 base for J; bases not matched to a gene: 4. The CDR3 is CASSWGTDSYEQYF. In DNA, the CDR3 is TGCGCCAGCAGCTGGGGGACAGATTCCTACGAGCAGTACTTC.

The chain combines TRBV18 with TRBJ2-5, with 14 bases identical to TRBD2. The CDR3 has 16 amino acids. Germline-derived CDR1 and CDR2 are KGHSH and LQKENI. The V gene end was trimmed by 6 bases and the J gene end by 3 bases; junction bases not matched to a gene: 6. The DNA for the CDR3 is TGTGCCAGCTCGCGCGGACTAGCGGGGGGCGAAGAGACCCAGTACTTC. Translating gives CASSRGLAGGEETQYF.

This clone was seen a single time. The rearrangement links TRBV7-6 to TRBJ2-2; 9 bases map to TRBD2. The CDR3 extends over 16 amino acids. With 2 bases clipped from V and 6 bases from J, the junction kept 7 bases outside the gene matches. CDR1 and CDR2 from the germline V gene are SGHVS and FNYEAQ. The CDR3 DNA sequence: TGTGCCAGCAGCTTACTAGCGGGATCGCCACCCGGGGAGCTGTTTTTT. Translated: CASSLLAGSPPGELFF.

The chain recombines TRBV11-3 with TRBJ1-1; D is possibly TRBD1 (5 bases). V gave up 6 bases and J gave up 1 base, with 9 bases separating them. The germline CDR1 and CDR2 sequences are SGHNT and YENEEA. CDR3 length equals 13 residues. CDR3 nucleotides: TGTGCCAGCAGTGGTCAGGGGAACACTGAAGCTTTCTTT. Amino acids: CASSGQGNTEAFF.

A single count supports this clone. The chain uses TRBV11-3 and TRBJ2-1, with TRBD2 matching over 10 bases. The CDR3 loop spans 18 amino acids. Germline CDR1 is SGHNT and CDR2 is YENEEA. The trim removed 0 bases at V and 9 bases at J, leaving 14 bases unmatched. CDR3 in amino acids: CASSLDGSTSGRGTEQFF. CDR3 in DNA: TGTGCCAGCAGCTTAGATGGGTCGACTAGCGGGCGGGGGACTGAGCAGTTCTTC.

This chain uses TRBV5-5 with TRBJ2-2; the D gene is possibly TRBD2 (6 bases). Germline V gene sequence: CDR1 SGHKS, CDR2 YYEKEE (reference sequence). This CDR3 is 15 amino acids long. V gave up 1 base and J gave up 7 bases, with 14 bases separating them. Here the CDR3 reads CASSLLTSLGGELFF. The CDR3 bases are TGTGCCAGCAGCTTGTTGACTAGTCTCGGCGGGGAGCTGTTTTTT.

This clone was seen a single time. The J gene is TRBJ1-2, the V gene TRBV7-2; D is ambiguous. CDR1 and CDR2 from the germline V gene are SGHTA and FQGNSA. Deletions cut 4 bases from V and 4 bases from J, with 19 bases between. The CDR3 runs to 16 residues. CDR3 DNA: TGTGCCAGCAGCTCCCAACCAGGTTTGCAAAGCTATGGCTACACCTTC. It is translated as CASSSQPGLQSYGYTF.

The V gene is TRBV18, the J gene TRBJ2-3; perhaps TRBD2 as D (6 bases). The V and J ends lost 4 bases and 3 bases respectively, with 11 bases between them. Germline assignment: CDR1 KGHSH and CDR2 LQKENI. The CDR3 loop spans 14 amino acids. Written as DNA, the CDR3 is TGTGCCAGCTCACAGCGGGTAGGAACAGATACGCAGTATTTT. Translation: CASSQRVGTDTQYF.

Here the CDR3 reads CASSLSGGPQETQYF. The CDR3 DNA reads as TGTGCCAGCAGCTTGTCGGGGGGGCCCCAAGAGACCCAGTACTTC. The chain joins TRBV7-2 to TRBJ2-5; 8 positions agree with TRBD2. Germline CDR1 is SGHTA and CDR2 is FQGNSA. J was trimmed by 1 base and V by 3 bases; bases with no gene match: 4. This CDR3 region has 15 residues.

The V gene is TRBV5-1, the J gene TRBJ2-1, with 7 bases matching TRBD2. CDR3 length: 15 amino acids. With 0 bases clipped from V and 4 bases from J, the junction kept 4 bases outside the gene matches. In germline, CDR1 is SGHRS, CDR2 YFSETQ. Written as DNA, the CDR3 is TGCGCCAGCAGCTTGGGAGCGGGAATATACAATGAGCAGTTCTTC. Translated: CASSLGAGIYNEQFF.

This clone has just one count. The chain carries TRBV7-2 and TRBJ1-5, with a weak D call TRBD1 (5 bases). This CDR3 has 13 amino acids. Germline assignment: CDR1 SGHTA and CDR2 FQGNSA. Trimming took 2 bases from V and 7 from J, leaving 9 bases between them. CDR3 DNA sequence: TGTGCCAGCAGCTTACTGGAGGGGCAGCCCCAGCATTTT. It codes for CASSLLEGQPQHF.